The T cell receptor (beta chain) described here comes from a study of blood T cell repertoires in COVID-19 (dated by TCRdb to 2018 to 2020). Regarding the study in general: Samples from collaborators originated in the United States, Italy and Spain and spanned both the acute and convalescent phases of COVID-19. The material from the prospective study consisted of cDNA or gDNA derived from T cells, B-cell-depleted T cells, or PBMCs. Subjects who had been exposed to COVID-19, were actively infected with it, or had recovered from it provided the deeply sampled blood TCRbeta repertoires that made up the dataset. The repertoires were made available in a free public database intended to serve as a resource for research on the immune response to SARS-CoV-2. Samples were obtained from the ongoing ImmuneRACE study (first 160 participants) and from 1,200 or so subjects provided by 6 global collaborators. Sample metadata almost always included a de-identified subject ID, COVID-19 status, age in years and sex. Where available, HLA class I and class II types were obtained from metadata supplied by the sample provider rather than from assay-based typing.

The CDR3 holds 13 amino acids from the cysteine to the phenylalanine. Only the CDR3 part of the read is kept: 39 bases, read in frame from the first base. CDR1 is given as SNHLY and CDR2 as FYNNEI, both from the germline V gene. Trimming takes 4 bases off V and 9 bases off J; junction bases not matched to a gene: 7. One collaborating source in Seattle enrolled patients during active infection and followed them longitudinally through the course of disease. Each collaborating institution followed its own protocols to collect whole blood in K2EDTA tubes. For TCRbeta analysis, collaborators shipped samples as frozen whole blood, isolated PBMCs, or DNA extracted from either of those sample types. TCRbeta CDR3 regions were amplified from genomic DNA using the immunoSEQ Assay, a bias-controlled multiplex PCR. The original methods were these. The number of nucleated cells in each sample was estimated by amplification of reference gene primers within the assay. Sequence reads were collapsed and filtered to measure the absolute abundance of every unique TCRbeta CDR3 rearrangement. For each sample, productive Simpson clonality was calculated as the square root of Simpson's diversity index across productive rearrangements. This immuneACCESS table, as held by TCRdb, lists in-frame sequences with V and J called but not all clones. Of the missing ones, under half trace to an unresolved V gene in checked studies; the others have no known cause. That table supplies the V and J calls and clone size; D and trimming were determined from the DNA. For this sample the table gives about 170,000 clones, of which approximately 85% were detected only once. The top ten clones comprise about 2.7% of the sample.

Regarding this clone: No antigen is known for it. One base away there is no much larger clone; base qualities are not given.

General findings and caveats noted by the study authors: How much clinical and demographic metadata was included differed by source and by participant, and the metadata was provided uncurated.

Sequencing was carried out using peripheral blood. The chain couples TRBV2 to TRBJ2-5, with 8 bases aligning to TRBD2. The clonotype comes from an elderly woman with COVID-19, enrolled during active disease. The CDR3 sequence is CASSGPGLGPQYF. The sequenced DNA: TGTGCCAGCAGTGGGCCGGGACTAGGTCCCCAGTACTTC.